The 3 T cell receptor beta chains listed next were all sequenced from one sample in a study of radiotherapy plus CTLA-4 blockade in lung cancer. Clones were read by immunoSEQ multiplex PCR, and TCRdb kept only the in-frame ones, dropping some. The sample lists 25,000 to 40,000 clones, roughly 71% occurring once. This specimen consisted of peripheral blood, obtained from a patient treated with radiotherapy plus ipilimumab. Receptor source: a human donor with non-small cell lung cancer whose response to radiotherapy plus ipilimumab could not be evaluated.

The gene calls are TRBV4-1 and TRBJ2-7, with TRBD1 matching over 7 bases. Germline CDR1 reads MGHRA; CDR2 reads YSYEKL. This CDR3 has 15 residues. V gave up 1 base and J gave up 3 bases; unmatched junction bases: 6. CDR3 nucleotide sequence: TGCGCCAGCAGCCAAGCGAGGGGGCGAATCTACGAGCAGTACTTC. Its protein product is CASSQARGRIYEQYF.

The J gene is TRBJ2-7, the V gene TRBV5-1, with 9 bases identical to TRBD1. V gave up 3 bases and J gave up 3 bases; unmatched junction bases: 7. From germline, CDR1 is SGHRS and CDR2 YFSETQ. This CDR3 region has 15 residues. CDR3 sequence (DNA): TGCGCCAGCAGCTCATCGGACAGGGGTTACTACGAGCAGTACTTC. It codes for CASSSSDRGYYEQYF.

V usage is TRBV28 and J usage is TRBJ2-7; 8 bases match TRBD1. CDR1 is MDHEN, CDR2 SYDVKM, per germline. The J segment lost 5 bases and the V segment lost 6 bases, leaving 12 bases of the junction unmatched. The CDR3 spans 15 residues. In DNA form, the CDR3 reads TGTGCCAGCAGACTAGCAGGGGGCGCTTACCACGAGCAGTACTTC. It specifies CASRLAGGAYHEQYF.